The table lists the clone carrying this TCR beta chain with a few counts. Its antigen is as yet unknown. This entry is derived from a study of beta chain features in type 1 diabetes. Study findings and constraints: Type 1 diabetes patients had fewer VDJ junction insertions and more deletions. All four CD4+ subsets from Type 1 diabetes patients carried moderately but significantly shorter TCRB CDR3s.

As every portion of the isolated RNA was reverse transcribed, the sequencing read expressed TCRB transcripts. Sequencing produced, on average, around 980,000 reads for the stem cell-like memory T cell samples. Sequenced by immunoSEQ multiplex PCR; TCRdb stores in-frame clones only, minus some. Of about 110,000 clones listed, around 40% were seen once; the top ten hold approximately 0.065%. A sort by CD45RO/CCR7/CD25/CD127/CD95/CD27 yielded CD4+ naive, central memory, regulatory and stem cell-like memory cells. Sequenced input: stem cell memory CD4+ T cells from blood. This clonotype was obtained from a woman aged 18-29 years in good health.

The CDR3 protein is CASSPLDRASEQYF. As DNA, the CDR3 is TGTGCCAGCTCACCATTGGACAGGGCCTCCGAGCAGTACTTC. V gene TRBV18 combines with J gene TRBJ2-5; 8 bases fit TRBD1. The better agreement between TRBJ2-7 and the DNA end casts doubt on the J call. This CDR3 is built from 14 residues. Germline CDR1 and CDR2: KGHSH and LQKENI.